This T cell receptor beta chain comes out of a study of cytomegalovirus exposure and HLA in healthy donors. The PCR ran on 60 Vbeta and 13 Jbeta primers. Clones were read by immunoSEQ multiplex PCR, and TCRdb kept only the in-frame ones, dropping some. The table lists under 200,000 clones, about 70% of them singletons. This clonotype was sampled from a woman aged 40 to 55 in good health and CMV-seropositive. Sequencing was carried out using PBMCs.

The CDR3 region has the DNA TGTGCCAGCAGTATGGGGGACATACGTGAAGCTTTCTTT. Its translation is CASSMGDIREAFF. The V and J genes are TRBV6-4 and TRBJ1-1; perhaps TRBD1 as D (6 bases). Germline V gene sequence: CDR1 MRHNA, CDR2 SNTAGT. The CDR3 has 13 residues. The germline V and J ends were trimmed by 5 bases and 7 bases, with 14 bases remaining between them.